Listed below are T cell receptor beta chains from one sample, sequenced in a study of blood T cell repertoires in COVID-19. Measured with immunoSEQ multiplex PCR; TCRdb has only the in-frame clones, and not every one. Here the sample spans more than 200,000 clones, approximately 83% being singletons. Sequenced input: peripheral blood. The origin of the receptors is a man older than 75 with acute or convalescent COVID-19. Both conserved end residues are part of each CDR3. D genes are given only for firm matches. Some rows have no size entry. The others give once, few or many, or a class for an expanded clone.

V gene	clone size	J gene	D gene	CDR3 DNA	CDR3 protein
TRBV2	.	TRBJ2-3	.	TGTGCCAGCAGTAAACAGGGGACTAGCACAGATACGCAGTATTTT	CASSKQGTSTDTQYF
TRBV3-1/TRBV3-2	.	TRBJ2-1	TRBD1	TGTGCCAGCAGCCAAGTATATGGGGGGACCGGGACAGGGTACAATGAGCAGTTCTTC	CASSQVYGGTGTGYNEQFF
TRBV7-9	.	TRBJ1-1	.	TGTGCCAGCAGCTTAGTTGGGCGGGGGCGGAGAAGCACTGAAGCTTTCTTT	CASSLVGRGRRSTEAFF
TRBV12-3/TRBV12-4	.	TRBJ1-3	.	TGTGCCAGCAGTTTCAGCTCTGGAAACACCATATATTTT	CASSFSSGNTIYF
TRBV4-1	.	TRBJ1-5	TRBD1	TGCGCCAGCAGCCAAGAAGCCGGGACAGCGTCTTATAGCAATCAGCCCCAGCATTTT	CASSQEAGTASYSNQPQHF
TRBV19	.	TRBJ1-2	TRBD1	TGTGCCAGTAGTATACCGGGACAGGGAAGGCTTTCCGGCTACACCTTC	CASSIPGQGRLSGYTF
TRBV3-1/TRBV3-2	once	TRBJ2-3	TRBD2	TGTGCCAGCAGCCACGACGGGCCTAGCGGGAGGGCCGATTTT	CASSHDGPSGRADF
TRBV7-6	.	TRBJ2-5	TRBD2	TGTGCCAGCAGCCTAACTAGCGGGAGGCCCAGCCAACAAGAGACCCAGTACTTC	CASSLTSGRPSQQETQYF
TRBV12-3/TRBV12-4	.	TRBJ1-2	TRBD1	TGTGCCAGCAGTTGGCCCACAGGGGGGTACACCTTC	CASSWPTGGYTF
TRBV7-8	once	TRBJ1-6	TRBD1	TGTGCCAGCAGCCCAGGACAGGAGAATTCACCCCTCCACTTT	CASSPGQENSPLHF
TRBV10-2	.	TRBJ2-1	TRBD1	TGCGCCAGCAGTGAGTCGGACAGGGGCTACAATGAGCAGTTCTTC	CASSESDRGYNEQFF
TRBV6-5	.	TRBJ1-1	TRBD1	TGTGCCAGCAGTTCCCGGACAGGGGTCACTGAAGCTTTCTTT	CASSSRTGVTEAFF
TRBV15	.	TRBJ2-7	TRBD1	TGTGCCACTGGGTATTGGACAGGGGACCACGAGCAGTACTTC	CATGYWTGDHEQYF
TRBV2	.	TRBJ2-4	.	TGTGCCAGCAGTGGGGATCCAGGGGTTAAATTTCGGGCCAAAAACATTCAGTACTTC	CASSGDPGVKFRAKNIQYF
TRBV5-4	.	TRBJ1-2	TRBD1	TGTGCCAGCAGTTTGACCGGGACAGGGGCAAGCTACACCTTC	CASSLTGTGASYTF
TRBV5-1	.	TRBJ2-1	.	TGCGCCAGCAGCTTGGACGGGTACGGCAATGAGCAGTTCTTC	CASSLDGYGNEQFF
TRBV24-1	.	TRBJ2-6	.	TGTGCCACCAGTGATTTGCTGGGCCGCGAGAGCTCTGGGGCCAACGTCCTGACTTTC	CATSDLLGRESSGANVLTF
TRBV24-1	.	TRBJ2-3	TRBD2	TGTGCCACCAGTGAGTCTCTAGCGGCTAGCACAGATACGCAGTATTTT	CATSESLAASTDTQYF
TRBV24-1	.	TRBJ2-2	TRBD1	TGTGCCACCGCGTCGGCACAGGGGGCGCTTCGTGGGGAGCTGTTTTTT	CATASAQGALRGELFF
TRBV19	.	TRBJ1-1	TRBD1	TGTGCCAGTAGTTTGGACAGGGTGATGAACACTGAAGCTTTCTTT	CASSLDRVMNTEAFF
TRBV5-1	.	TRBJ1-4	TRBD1	TGCGCCAGCAGCGCACGGGACAGTACAACTAATGAAAAACTGTTTTTT	CASSARDSTTNEKLFF
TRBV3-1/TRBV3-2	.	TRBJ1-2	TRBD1	TGTGCCAGCAGCCACGTTAACAGGGGATATGATGGCTACACCTTC	CASSHVNRGYDGYTF